This section outlines one T cell receptor beta chain sequence together with its context. This record comes from a study of blood T cell repertoires in COVID-19. Study overall: Whether acute or convalescent, the COVID-19 samples came from the United States, Italy and Spain. PBMCs, B-cell-depleted T cells, or T cells were the source of the cDNA or gDNA that made up the material.

The CDR3 runs 15 residues. Germline CDR1 reads LGHNA; CDR2 reads YNFKEQ. V was cut by 1 base and J by 4 bases, with 13 bases left in between. The data were produced by immunoSEQ multiplex PCR, yet TCRdb's version contains in-frame clones alone and is incomplete. The sample has some 360,000 clones; around 90% are singletons. This receptor was obtained from a woman in her sixties or seventies with COVID-19, enrolled during active disease. The specimen was peripheral blood. V and J are TRBV4-2 and TRBJ1-2; TRBD1 is a possible D gene (6 bases). CDR3 loop: CASSQGGGTSYGYTF. Here the CDR3 DNA reads TGTGCCAGCAGCCAAGGGGGGGGCACAAGCTATGGCTACACCTTC.